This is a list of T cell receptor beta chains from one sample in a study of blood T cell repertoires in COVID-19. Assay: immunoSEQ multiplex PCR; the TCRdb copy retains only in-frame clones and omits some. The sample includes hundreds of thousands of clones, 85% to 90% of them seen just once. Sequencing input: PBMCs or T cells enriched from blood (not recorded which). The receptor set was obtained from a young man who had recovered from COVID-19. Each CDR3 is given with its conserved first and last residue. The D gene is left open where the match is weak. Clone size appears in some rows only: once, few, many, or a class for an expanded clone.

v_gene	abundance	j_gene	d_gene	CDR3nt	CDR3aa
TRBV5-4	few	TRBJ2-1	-	TGTGCCAGCAGCTTTATCAATGAGCAGTTCTTC	CASSFINEQFF
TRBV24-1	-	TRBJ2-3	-	TGTGCCACCAGTGCTTATCCACAGGGTCCAGATACGCAGTATTTT	CATSAYPQGPDTQYF
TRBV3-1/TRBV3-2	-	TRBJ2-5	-	TGTGCCAGCAGCCCCAGGGGACTACAAGAGACCCAGTACTTC	CASSPRGLQETQYF
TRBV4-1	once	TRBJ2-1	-	TGCGCCAGCAGCCAAGGGGGAGGAATCAATGAGCAGTTCTTC	CASSQGGGINEQFF
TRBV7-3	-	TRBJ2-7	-	TGTGCCAGCAGCCCGATGGAGGGCTCTCACTACGAGCAGTACTTC	CASSPMEGSHYEQYF
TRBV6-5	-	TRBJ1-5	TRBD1	TGTGCCAGCAGTTACCTGACGGGACAGAACAATCAGCCCCAGCATTTT	CASSYLTGQNNQPQHF
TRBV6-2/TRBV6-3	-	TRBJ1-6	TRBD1	TGTGCCAGCAACCCGGCGGGACAGGGAAAATGGAATTCACCCCTCCACTTT	CASNPAGQGKWNSPLHF
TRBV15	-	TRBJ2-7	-	TGTGCCACCAGCAGGACAGTTACCTACGAGCAGTACTTC	CATSRTVTYEQYF
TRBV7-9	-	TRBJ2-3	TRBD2	TGTGCCACCCCTAAAACTAGCGGACGTACAGATACGCAGTATTTT	CATPKTSGRTDTQYF
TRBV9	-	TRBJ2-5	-	TGTGCCAGCAGCGCCGTGGCGGGTGGAGAGACCCAGTACTTC	CASSAVAGGETQYF
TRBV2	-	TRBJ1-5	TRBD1	TGTGCCAGCCGGGACAGGGGTCTTCAGCCCCAGCATTTT	CASRDRGLQPQHF
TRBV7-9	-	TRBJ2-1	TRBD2	TGTGCCAGCAGCTCCCTTGGACTAGCGGACCGTAATGAGCAGTTCTTC	CASSSLGLADRNEQFF
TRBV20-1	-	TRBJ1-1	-	TGCAGTGCTACAGGGTACACTGAAGCTTTCTTT	CSATGYTEAFF
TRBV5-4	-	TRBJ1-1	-	TGTGCCAGCAGCTTGAACAGGAACACTGAAGCTTTCTTT	CASSLNRNTEAFF
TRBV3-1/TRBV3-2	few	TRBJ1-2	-	TGTGCCAGCAGCCAAGATGCCCAGACACACTATGGCTACACCTTC	CASSQDAQTHYGYTF
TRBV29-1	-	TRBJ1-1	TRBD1	TGCAGCGTTGCCGGGACAGGGCAGACTGAAGCTTTCTTT	CSVAGTGQTEAFF
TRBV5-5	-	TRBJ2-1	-	TGTGCCAGCAGCTTGATGACTAAGGGCCTCTACAATGAGCAGTTCTTC	CASSLMTKGLYNEQFF
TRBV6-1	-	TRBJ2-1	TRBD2	TGTGCCAGCAGTGAAGCCGAGACGGGACTAGCGGGAGATTATGAGCAGTTCTTC	CASSEAETGLAGDYEQFF
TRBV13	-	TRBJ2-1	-	TGTGCCAGCAGCTTAGGGCGAGCGGGCCTCAATGAGCAGTTCTTC	CASSLGRAGLNEQFF
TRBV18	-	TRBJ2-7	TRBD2	TGTGCCAGCTCACGCGGCGGGAGTTTATACGAGCAGTACTTC	CASSRGGSLYEQYF
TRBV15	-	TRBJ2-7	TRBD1	TGTGCCACCAGCAGACCTGCGGGACAGGGTATCCGCGAGCAGTACTTC	CATSRPAGQGIREQYF
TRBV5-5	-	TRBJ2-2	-	TGTGCCAGCAGCTCCGAGTCGGCGGGGGCCACCGGGGAGCTGTTTTTT	CASSSESAGATGELFF